This TCR beta chain was obtained from a study of post-analysis software for immune sequencing data (dated by TCRdb to between 2014 and 2017). Study-level background: The recorded disease courses included relapsing-remitting, secondary progressive and progressive-relapsing multiple sclerosis, and some patients had no subtype annotation. The patient repertoires were compared against more than 10 previously published healthy control repertoires obtained from donors aged about 6 to 27 years. A subset of samples was prepared in parallel using single-end sample barcoding, then pooled and co-amplified after Illumina adapter ligation.

What the work shows at the level of the full study, not this receptor alone: Strong co-clustering of samples prepared in the same batch was shown by direct clustering with F measure, prompting a batch-effect correction. The multiple sclerosis patient group was slightly younger than the control group. Significantly higher frequencies in patients than in controls were found for five or six TRBV segments, including TRBV5-6, TRBV5-1 and TRBV20-1. Significantly lower normalized Chao1 diversity was found in multiple sclerosis patients than in controls, suggesting substantial peripheral T-cell clonal expansion.

Libraries came from PCR. The sequencer was an Illumina HiSeq 2500. To reduce PCR and sequencing biases, unique molecular identifiers were incorporated into the TCR beta cDNA libraries. Per 1 to 10 million input T cells, approximately 500,000 cDNA molecules were obtained, such that each molecule approximated one T cell. The patient libraries were prepared and sequenced with the same protocol used for the earlier healthy control dataset. Samples belonging to the same batch were prepared together, multiplexed and sequenced on a shared HiSeq lane. The study's processing was this. MIGEC handled the raw barcoded reads, throwing out single-read molecular identifier groups before consensus assembly and CDR3 extraction. VDJtools was used for post-analysis of the clonotype tables, and diversity was normalized by down-sampling every dataset to the size of the smallest sample. Repertoire overlap clustering matched CDR3 amino acid but not nucleotide sequences to correct batch-related cross-sample contamination. TCRdb cleaned the public reads at Q25 with fastp, built clones with MiXCR and kept in-frame beta chains. Under each unique CDR3 protein, matching rows form one entry showing the most common genes and DNA. The V and J calls were determined by TCRdb, not by the authors. For this sample there are approximately 180,000 distinct CDR3 sequences; about 32% appear just once. The top ten clonotypes cover about 1.6% of the sample.

This clonotype has only a few counts. No cognate antigen has been identified for it. No much larger clone exists at a distance of one base, and base qualities are not known. To demonstrate the VDJtools post-analysis software, TCR beta repertoires were profiled from the peripheral blood of more than ten young patients with multiple sclerosis. The multiple sclerosis patients were children and adolescents ranging in age from roughly 6 to 15 years. The V end gives up 4 bases and the J end 0 bases, leaving 8 bases in the junction not matched to a gene. From its cysteine to its phenylalanine, the CDR3 spans 17 amino acids. Of all the DNA, just the CDR3 is kept, 51 bases in frame from base 1. Taken from the germline V gene, the CDR1 and CDR2 loops are SGHRS and YFSETQ.

Rearrangement joined TRBV5-1 to TRBJ1-4, with 8 central nucleotides matching TRBD1. Sequences were obtained from blood. The receptor was isolated from a girl under 18 with multiple sclerosis. The DNA sequence is TGCGCCAGCAGCCCTATAGACAGGGGAACAACTAATGAAAAACTGTTTTTT. The translation is CASSPIDRGTTNEKLFF. Beyond the CDR3, the reference TRBV5-1 and TRBJ1-4 genes provide the residues; the full variable domain reads: KAGVTQTPRYLIKTRGQQVTLSCSPISGHRSVSWYQQTPGQGLQFLFEYFSETQRNKGNFPGRFSGRQFSNSRSEMNVSTLELGDSALYLCASSPIDRGTTNEKLFFGSGTQLSVL.